The rows below give T cell receptor beta chains drawn from one sample of a study of blood T cell repertoires in COVID-19. Assay used: immunoSEQ multiplex PCR; TCRdb lists only in-frame clones, some missing. This table holds some 150,000 clones, over 75% found once. The specimen was PBMCs or T cells enriched from blood (not recorded which). The receptors shown here come from a human donor with acute COVID-19. The donor label of this sample is uncertain. Both conserved end residues are part of each CDR3. D genes are given only for firm matches. Size is stated for part of the rows, as once, few or many counts, or as a class when the clone is expanded.

D,size,V,J,CDR3,DNA
TRBD1,.,TRBV5-6,TRBJ1-2,CASSLGLTGAHGYTF,TGTGCCAGCAGCTTGGGCTTGACAGGGGCCCATGGCTACACCTTC
.,few,TRBV29-1,TRBJ2-1,CSGSSVDEQFF,TGCAGCGGGTCTAGCGTCGATGAGCAGTTCTTC
.,.,TRBV6-6,TRBJ1-4,CASSYQQGLQVEKLFF,TGTGCCAGCAGTTACCAACAGGGCTTGCAGGTTGAAAAACTGTTTTTT
.,.,TRBV10-3,TRBJ1-2,CAISESPEDGYTF,TGTGCCATCAGTGAGTCGCCAGAGGATGGCTACACCTTC
TRBD1,.,TRBV7-9,TRBJ2-7,CASSFPGTGADYEQYF,TGTGCCAGCAGCTTCCCCGGGACAGGGGCAGACTACGAGCAGTACTTC
TRBD1,.,TRBV2,TRBJ2-1,CASSARDRGYNEQFF,TGTGCCAGCAGTGCCCGGGACAGGGGCTACAATGAGCAGTTCTTC
TRBD2,.,TRBV27,TRBJ2-3,CASRSSELAGEGTDTQYF,TGTGCCAGCAGATCCTCTGAATTAGCGGGGGAGGGCACAGATACGCAGTATTTT
TRBD2,.,TRBV27,TRBJ2-7,CASSSLKLAGSYEQYF,TGTGCCAGCAGTTCCCTTAAGCTAGCGGGCTCCTACGAGCAGTACTTC
.,.,TRBV4-2,TRBJ1-1,CASSQDLGAENTEAFF,TGTGCCAGCAGCCAAGATCTAGGGGCGGAGAACACTGAAGCTTTCTTT
TRBD2,.,TRBV5-6,TRBJ2-5,CASSWGPGASGGFQETQYF,TGTGCCAGCAGCTGGGGCCCCGGGGCTAGCGGGGGGTTCCAAGAGACCCAGTACTTC
.,.,TRBV6-5,TRBJ1-1,CASRWGGVNTEAFF,TGTGCCAGCAGATGGGGGGGGGTGAACACTGAAGCTTTCTTT
.,.,TRBV6-4,TRBJ1-5,CASSDSSSNQPQHF,TGTGCCAGCAGTGACTCGAGCAGCAATCAGCCCCAGCATTTT
.,.,TRBV5-6,TRBJ2-1,CASSLTESIHEQFF,TGTGCCAGCAGCTTGACAGAGTCAATCCATGAGCAGTTCTTC
.,.,TRBV25-1,TRBJ2-2,CASSRGHRNTGELFF,TGTGCCAGCAGCCGTGGGCATCGGAACACCGGGGAGCTGTTTTTT
TRBD1,.,TRBV2,TRBJ1-1,CASSGRRTGDGGTEAFF,TGTGCCAGCAGTGGGAGAAGGACAGGGGACGGTGGCACTGAAGCTTTCTTT
.,.,TRBV4-2,TRBJ1-5,CASRETGNSNQPQHF,TGTGCCAGCAGAGAGACAGGCAATAGCAATCAGCCCCAGCATTTT
.,.,TRBV30,TRBJ2-5,CAWSAGRGPRVAETQYF,TGTGCCTGGAGTGCTGGGCGGGGGCCCCGCGTTGCGGAGACCCAGTACTTC
.,.,TRBV12-5,TRBJ2-4,CASGLTENIQYF,TGTGCTAGTGGTTTAACGGAAAACATTCAGTACTTC